This T cell receptor beta chain was sequenced during a study of beta chain features in type 1 diabetes. General study results and limits: There were fewer insertions and more deletions at the VDJ junctions of type 1 diabetes patients.

Sequencing targeted expressed TCRB transcripts, as all isolated RNA had been reverse transcribed. The assay was immunoSEQ multiplex PCR, and TCRdb's table has in-frame clones only and misses some. The sample shows just over 600,000 clones, less than 20% of them seen only once. Each of the CD4+ naive, central memory, regulatory and stem cell-like memory populations was sorted via CD45RO/CCR7/CD25/CD127/CD95/CD27. This clone was recorded a few times. Antigen: not known. Looked up from germline, CDR1 is SGDLS and CDR2 is YYNGEE. The CDR3 length is 12 residues. The V end was cut by 4 bases, the J end by 3 bases, with 6 bases between.

The V and J genes are TRBV9 and TRBJ2-3; unclear D gene. The sample was naive CD4+ T cells from blood. This clonotype was sampled from a man younger than 30 in good health. Here the CDR3 DNA reads TGTGCCAGCAGCTATGAGACAGATACGCAGTATTTT. The encoded protein is CASSYETDTQYF.